What follows is one T cell receptor beta chain and its context. Antigen: not known. The data belong to a study of cytomegalovirus exposure and HLA in healthy donors. Study-level points and caveats: A cluster of highly shared sequence variants was likely a sequencing artifact. The study recorded about 160 TCR beta chains that were cytomegalovirus-associated.

Germline CDR1 SGHAT, CDR2 FQDESV (reference sequence). This CDR3 has 13 amino acids. Trimming shortened V by 3 bases and J by 5 bases, and 8 bases separated the two germline ends. Use of 60 Vbeta and 13 Jbeta primers characterized the PCR. Clones were sequenced by immunoSEQ multiplex PCR, and TCRdb holds only the in-frame ones, with some missing. Of 140,000 to 150,000 clones listed, about 85% are singletons. Healthy bone marrow donors supplied every sample. Source material: PBMCs. This sequence was found in a boy under 10 years old in good health and CMV-seronegative. This rearrangement joins TRBV11-1 to TRBJ2-1; unclear D gene. The chain's CDR3 is CASSFRLNNEQFF. CDR3 DNA: TGTGCCAGCAGCTTTCGACTCAACAATGAGCAGTTCTTC.